This is a list of T cell receptor beta chains from one sample in a study of blood T cell repertoires in COVID-19. The data were produced by immunoSEQ multiplex PCR, yet TCRdb's version contains in-frame clones alone and is incomplete. The repertoire consists of approximately 170,000 clones, with 65% to 80% occurring once and the leading ten covering roughly 12%. Sequenced material: peripheral blood. The receptor set was obtained from a woman aged 45-65 years with acute or convalescent COVID-19. Each CDR3 is given with its conserved first and last residue. D genes are given only for firm matches. Clone size is shown for a subset of rows, as once, few, many or a class of expanded clone.

j_gene: TRBJ2-5
v_gene: TRBV21-1
abundance: NA
d_gene: NA
CDR3nt: TGTGCCAGCAGCAAATCCTGGAGTGAAGAGACCCAGTACTTC
CDR3aa: CASSKSWSEETQYF

j_gene: TRBJ1-2
v_gene: TRBV9
abundance: NA
d_gene: NA
CDR3nt: TGTGCCAGCAGCGTAGGCCAGGACTATGGCTACACCTTC
CDR3aa: CASSVGQDYGYTF

j_gene: TRBJ1-4
v_gene: TRBV7-9
abundance: NA
d_gene: NA
CDR3nt: TGTGCCAGCAGCCCTGCTGACAGGAAACTGTTTTTT
CDR3aa: CASSPADRKLFF

j_gene: TRBJ1-2
v_gene: TRBV19
abundance: NA
d_gene: NA
CDR3nt: TGTGCCAGTAGTATAGCCGGCAGGATCTATGGCTACACCTTC
CDR3aa: CASSIAGRIYGYTF

j_gene: TRBJ2-1
v_gene: TRBV19
abundance: NA
d_gene: TRBD2
CDR3nt: TGTGCCAGTAGTAATCAGGGACTAGCGGGAGTTGAGCAGTTCTTC
CDR3aa: CASSNQGLAGVEQFF

j_gene: TRBJ1-3
v_gene: TRBV12-5
abundance: few
d_gene: TRBD1
CDR3nt: TGTGCTAGTGGTCCCCGGACAGGTATCTCTGGAAACACCATATATTTT
CDR3aa: CASGPRTGISGNTIYF

j_gene: TRBJ2-7
v_gene: TRBV6-5
abundance: NA
d_gene: NA
CDR3nt: TGTGCCAGCAGTTGGGATAGGGGAAATTCCGAGCAGTACTTC
CDR3aa: CASSWDRGNSEQYF

j_gene: TRBJ1-1
v_gene: TRBV5-5
abundance: NA
d_gene: NA
CDR3nt: TGTGCCAGCAGTGTGGGGCTTCCAGGGTGGGCTTTCTTT
CDR3aa: CASSVGLPGWAFF

j_gene: TRBJ1-2
v_gene: TRBV7-8
abundance: NA
d_gene: TRBD1
CDR3nt: TGTGCCAGCAGCCCCTCCGGACAGGCCAACTATGGCTACACCTTC
CDR3aa: CASSPSGQANYGYTF

j_gene: TRBJ2-7
v_gene: TRBV5-1
abundance: NA
d_gene: TRBD2
CDR3nt: TGCGCCAGCAGCTTGGCCTTGGCCAGCGGGATCTACGAGCAGTACTTC
CDR3aa: CASSLALASGIYEQYF

j_gene: TRBJ2-7
v_gene: TRBV29-1
abundance: NA
d_gene: TRBD1
CDR3nt: TGCAGCGTTGCCTCAGGGGGCACGTCCTACGAGCAGTACTTC
CDR3aa: CSVASGGTSYEQYF

j_gene: TRBJ1-1
v_gene: TRBV6-6
abundance: NA
d_gene: NA
CDR3nt: TGTGCCAGCCGGGGAGGGGTGAACACTGAAGCTTTCTTT
CDR3aa: CASRGGVNTEAFF

j_gene: TRBJ1-2
v_gene: TRBV10-3
abundance: NA
d_gene: NA
CDR3nt: TGTGCCATCAGTAACTTGGCGGGCAACTATGGCTACACCTTC
CDR3aa: CAISNLAGNYGYTF

j_gene: TRBJ1-5
v_gene: TRBV5-5
abundance: once
d_gene: NA
CDR3nt: TGTGCCAGCAGCTTGAAGACAGACTATCAGCCCCAGCATTTT
CDR3aa: CASSLKTDYQPQHF

j_gene: TRBJ2-3
v_gene: TRBV21-1
abundance: NA
d_gene: NA
CDR3nt: TGTGCCAGCAACGGCCGGCGGTGTATCTGCACAGATACGCAGTATTTT
CDR3aa: CASNGRRCICTDTQYF

j_gene: TRBJ2-7
v_gene: TRBV9
abundance: NA
d_gene: NA
CDR3nt: TGTGCCAGCAGCGTATTGGGCTCCTCTTCCGAGCAGTACTTC
CDR3aa: CASSVLGSSSEQYF

j_gene: TRBJ1-6
v_gene: TRBV6-5
abundance: many
d_gene: TRBD1
CDR3nt: TGTGCCAGCAGTTACACGACAGGGTCGGATTCACCCCTCCACTTT
CDR3aa: CASSYTTGSDSPLHF

j_gene: TRBJ1-5
v_gene: TRBV28
abundance: NA
d_gene: NA
CDR3nt: TGTGCCAGCACCTTGAGGACTTCCTGGGGCAATCAGCCCCAGCATTTT
CDR3aa: CASTLRTSWGNQPQHF

j_gene: TRBJ2-1
v_gene: TRBV2
abundance: NA
d_gene: TRBD2
CDR3nt: TGTGCCAGCAGCGTAGCGGGGGGGCTTTGGAATGAGCAGTTCTTC
CDR3aa: CASSVAGGLWNEQFF

j_gene: TRBJ1-1
v_gene: TRBV10-3
abundance: NA
d_gene: TRBD1
CDR3nt: TGTGCCATACAGGGGACCAACACTGAAGCTTTCTTT
CDR3aa: CAIQGTNTEAFF

j_gene: TRBJ2-7
v_gene: TRBV6-2/TRBV6-3
abundance: NA
d_gene: NA
CDR3nt: TGTGCCAGCAGTTACGGCGGTCCACTCTCCTACGAGCAGTACTTC
CDR3aa: CASSYGGPLSYEQYF

j_gene: TRBJ1-1
v_gene: TRBV6-5
abundance: NA
d_gene: TRBD1
CDR3nt: TGTGCCAGCAGTTCTACAGGGGGAAAGAAAGAAGCTTTCTTT
CDR3aa: CASSSTGGKKEAFF

j_gene: TRBJ2-1
v_gene: TRBV24-1
abundance: NA
d_gene: TRBD1
CDR3nt: TGTGCCACCAGTGACTCACAGGGGGCGCAAGTTCAGTTCTTC
CDR3aa: CATSDSQGAQVQFF

j_gene: TRBJ1-6
v_gene: TRBV6-1
abundance: NA
d_gene: NA
CDR3nt: TGTGCCAGCAGTTTGATGACAGGAAGAGAATCACCCCTCCACTTT
CDR3aa: CASSLMTGRESPLHF

j_gene: TRBJ1-1
v_gene: TRBV11-3
abundance: NA
d_gene: NA
CDR3nt: TGTGCCAGCAGCTTAGATCGTACAGCCCCTGAAGCTTTCTTT
CDR3aa: CASSLDRTAPEAFF

j_gene: TRBJ2-3
v_gene: TRBV10-2
abundance: NA
d_gene: NA
CDR3nt: TGCGCCAGCAGTGAGTCCGGGACAAGCACAGATACGCAGTATTTT
CDR3aa: CASSESGTSTDTQYF

j_gene: TRBJ2-5
v_gene: TRBV7-9
abundance: NA
d_gene: NA
CDR3nt: TGTGCCAGCAGCTTAGGTGAGGAGTGGAGCGAGACCCAGTACTTC
CDR3aa: CASSLGEEWSETQYF

j_gene: TRBJ1-2
v_gene: TRBV7-2
abundance: NA
d_gene: TRBD1
CDR3nt: TGTGCCAGCAGCAGGGACAGGAGCCCCTCTGGCTACACCTTC
CDR3aa: CASSRDRSPSGYTF

j_gene: TRBJ2-3
v_gene: TRBV7-7
abundance: NA
d_gene: TRBD1
CDR3nt: TGTGCTAGCAGCCCCCTGGGGACAGGTTCAAATACGCAGTATTTT
CDR3aa: CASSPLGTGSNTQYF

j_gene: TRBJ2-7
v_gene: TRBV14
abundance: NA
d_gene: NA
CDR3nt: TGTGCCAGCAGCCAAGTTTGGGCGATCCACGAGCAGTACTTC
CDR3aa: CASSQVWAIHEQYF

j_gene: TRBJ2-2
v_gene: TRBV28
abundance: NA
d_gene: TRBD1
CDR3nt: TGTGCCAGCAGACGGGCCCGACAGGGAGCGAACACCGGGGAGCTGTTTTTT
CDR3aa: CASRRARQGANTGELFF

j_gene: TRBJ2-3
v_gene: TRBV6-6
abundance: few
d_gene: NA
CDR3nt: TGTGCCAGCAGTGAGCGTGGCCGCACAGATACGCAGTATTTT
CDR3aa: CASSERGRTDTQYF

j_gene: TRBJ2-2
v_gene: TRBV2
abundance: NA
d_gene: NA
CDR3nt: TGTGCCAGCAGTGCCAGGGCGAACACCGGGGAGCTGTTTTTT
CDR3aa: CASSARANTGELFF

j_gene: TRBJ1-3
v_gene: TRBV28
abundance: few
d_gene: TRBD1
CDR3nt: TGTGCCAGCAGTTCCGGGACAGGGACGGGAAACACCATATATTTT
CDR3aa: CASSSGTGTGNTIYF

j_gene: TRBJ2-6
v_gene: TRBV28
abundance: many
d_gene: NA
CDR3nt: TGTGCCAGCAGTTCCCGTGGCGGGACCCCTGGGGCCAACGTCCTGACTTTC
CDR3aa: CASSSRGGTPGANVLTF

j_gene: TRBJ2-3
v_gene: TRBV28
abundance: NA
d_gene: TRBD1
CDR3nt: TGTGCCAGCAGTCTTTTTACCGGGACAGGGGGCACAGATACGCAGTATTTT
CDR3aa: CASSLFTGTGGTDTQYF

j_gene: TRBJ2-7
v_gene: TRBV19
abundance: NA
d_gene: TRBD1
CDR3nt: TGTGCCAGTAGTATGGGGGGACAGGGAATCAAGCAGTACTTC
CDR3aa: CASSMGGQGIKQYF

j_gene: TRBJ1-1
v_gene: TRBV5-1
abundance: NA
d_gene: TRBD1
CDR3nt: TGCGCCAGCAGCAAGGACAGGCCGAACACTGAAGCTTTCTTT
CDR3aa: CASSKDRPNTEAFF

j_gene: TRBJ2-7
v_gene: TRBV7-2
abundance: NA
d_gene: TRBD1
CDR3nt: TGTGCCAGCAGCTTAGAGGGGGCCGGCGAGCAGTACTTC
CDR3aa: CASSLEGAGEQYF

j_gene: TRBJ2-7
v_gene: TRBV18
abundance: NA
d_gene: TRBD1
CDR3nt: TGTGCCAGCTCACTAGCCCGGGACAGAATCTACGAGCAGTACTTC
CDR3aa: CASSLARDRIYEQYF

j_gene: TRBJ2-1
v_gene: TRBV19
abundance: NA
d_gene: TRBD1
CDR3nt: TGTGCCAGTAGTATAGAACCGGGACAGGGGGGTTACAATGAGCAGTTCTTC
CDR3aa: CASSIEPGQGGYNEQFF

j_gene: TRBJ1-2
v_gene: TRBV27
abundance: NA
d_gene: NA
CDR3nt: TGTGCCAGCAGTCCCACATGGAACTATGGCTACACCTTC
CDR3aa: CASSPTWNYGYTF

j_gene: TRBJ2-2
v_gene: TRBV5-6
abundance: NA
d_gene: NA
CDR3nt: TGTGCCAGCAGCTTAGGAGCCATCACCGGGGAGCTGTTTTTT
CDR3aa: CASSLGAITGELFF

j_gene: TRBJ1-2
v_gene: TRBV30
abundance: NA
d_gene: NA
CDR3nt: TGTGCCTGGAGTACCGATGGCAGGGCTTTAAGGAGCACCTTC
CDR3aa: CAWSTDGRALRSTF

j_gene: TRBJ2-7
v_gene: TRBV5-1
abundance: NA
d_gene: TRBD2
CDR3nt: TGCGCCAGCAGTTCGACTAGCGGGTACGAGCAGTACTTC
CDR3aa: CASSSTSGYEQYF

j_gene: TRBJ1-2
v_gene: TRBV28
abundance: NA
d_gene: NA
CDR3nt: TGTGCCAGCAGTTTGTGGGCGGGATCGGGCTTTAACTATGGCTACACCTTC
CDR3aa: CASSLWAGSGFNYGYTF

j_gene: TRBJ2-2
v_gene: TRBV2
abundance: NA
d_gene: NA
CDR3nt: TGTGCCAGCACTAACGGGGGAGTAAACACCGGGGAGCTGTTTTTT
CDR3aa: CASTNGGVNTGELFF

j_gene: TRBJ2-7
v_gene: TRBV6-1
abundance: NA
d_gene: NA
CDR3nt: TGTGCCAGCAGTGAAGGGCCCCTGTCCAGGGATGTGCAGTACTTC
CDR3aa: CASSEGPLSRDVQYF

j_gene: TRBJ1-4
v_gene: TRBV2
abundance: NA
d_gene: NA
CDR3nt: TGTGCCAGCATCAGGACAGTCAGGAATGAAAAACTGTTTTTT
CDR3aa: CASIRTVRNEKLFF

j_gene: TRBJ1-5
v_gene: TRBV19
abundance: NA
d_gene: NA
CDR3nt: TGTGCCAGTAGTCCAATGACAGGAAGCAATCAGCCCCAGCATTTT
CDR3aa: CASSPMTGSNQPQHF

j_gene: TRBJ2-2
v_gene: TRBV5-1
abundance: NA
d_gene: NA
CDR3nt: TGCGCCAGCACCTCGCAACTCCGGAACACCGGGGAGCTGTTTTTT
CDR3aa: CASTSQLRNTGELFF

j_gene: TRBJ1-1
v_gene: TRBV5-6
abundance: NA
d_gene: NA
CDR3nt: TGTGCCAGCAGCCCCAGGATGAACACTGAAGCTTTCTTT
CDR3aa: CASSPRMNTEAFF

j_gene: TRBJ1-1
v_gene: TRBV10-2
abundance: NA
d_gene: NA
CDR3nt: TGCGCCAGCAGTGAGTCGAGGCGAACCATGAACACTGAAGCTTTCTTT
CDR3aa: CASSESRRTMNTEAFF

j_gene: TRBJ1-3
v_gene: TRBV19
abundance: once
d_gene: NA
CDR3nt: TGTGCCAGTAGTCTACAGGGATACGGAAACACCATATATTTT
CDR3aa: CASSLQGYGNTIYF

j_gene: TRBJ2-7
v_gene: TRBV24-1
abundance: NA
d_gene: NA
CDR3nt: TGTGCCACCAGCGCGACAGGAACCTACGAGCAGTACTTC
CDR3aa: CATSATGTYEQYF

j_gene: TRBJ2-2
v_gene: TRBV5-5
abundance: NA
d_gene: NA
CDR3nt: TGTGCCAGCAGCTTGACGGGAAGTGCGGGGGAGCTGTTTTTT
CDR3aa: CASSLTGSAGELFF

j_gene: TRBJ2-1
v_gene: TRBV10-2
abundance: NA
d_gene: NA
CDR3nt: TGCGCCAGCAGGAAGGGGTTTGCTTGGCCTGAGCAGTTCTTC
CDR3aa: CASRKGFAWPEQFF

j_gene: TRBJ1-2
v_gene: TRBV15
abundance: NA
d_gene: NA
CDR3nt: TGTGCCACCAGCAGACCAAACCTAGGGGGAAAAGATTGGACCTTC
CDR3aa: CATSRPNLGGKDWTF